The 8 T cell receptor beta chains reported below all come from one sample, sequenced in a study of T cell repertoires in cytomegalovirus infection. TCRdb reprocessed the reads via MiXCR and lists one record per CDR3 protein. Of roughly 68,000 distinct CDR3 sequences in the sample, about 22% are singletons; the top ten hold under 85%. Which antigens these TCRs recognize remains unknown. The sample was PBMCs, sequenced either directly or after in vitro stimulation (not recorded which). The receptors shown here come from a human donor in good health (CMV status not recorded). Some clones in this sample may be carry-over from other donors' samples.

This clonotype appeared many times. The CDR3 nucleotides read TGTGCCAGCAGCTTAGCCACAGGGCTTCGCGGCTACACCTTC. Amino acid sequence: CASSLATGLRGYTF. The chain employs TRBV7-2 and TRBJ1-2, with a tentative D call TRBD1 (6 bases). This CDR3 is built from 14 residues. Germline assignment: CDR1 SGHTA and CDR2 FQGNSA. Trimming took 0 bases from V and 8 from J, leaving 13 bases between them.

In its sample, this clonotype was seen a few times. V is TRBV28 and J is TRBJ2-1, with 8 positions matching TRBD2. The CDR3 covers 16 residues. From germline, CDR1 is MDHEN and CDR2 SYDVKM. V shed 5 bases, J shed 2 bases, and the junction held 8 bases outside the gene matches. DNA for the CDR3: TGTGCCAGCAGTCAAAGCGGGACTAGGGCCTACAATGAGCAGTTCTTC. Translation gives CASSQSGTRAYNEQFF. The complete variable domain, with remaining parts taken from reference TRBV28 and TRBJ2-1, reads DVKVTQSSRYLVKRTGEKVFLECVQDMDHENMFWYRQDPGLGLRLIYFSYDVKMKEKGDIPEGYSVSREKKERFSLILESASTNQTSMYLCASSQSGTRAYNEQFFGPGTRLTVL.

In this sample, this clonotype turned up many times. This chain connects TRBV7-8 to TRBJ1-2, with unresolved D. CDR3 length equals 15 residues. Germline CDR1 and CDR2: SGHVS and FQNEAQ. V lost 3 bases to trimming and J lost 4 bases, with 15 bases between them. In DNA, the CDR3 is TGTGCCAGCAGCTTTCTGTCCAGGCTTGGCTATGGCTACACCTTC. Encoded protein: CASSFLSRLGYGYTF.

The CDR3 sequence is CASSSFGPQHF. The CDR3 coding sequence is TGTGCCAGCAGTTCCTTTGGGCCCCAGCATTTT. V and J are TRBV7-6 and TRBJ1-5; D gene ambiguous. The germline V and J ends were trimmed by 6 bases and 9 bases, with 9 bases remaining between them. Germline-derived CDR1 and CDR2 are SGHVS and FNYEAQ. CDR3 length: 11 residues. Using reference TRBV7-6 and TRBJ1-5 for the parts outside the CDR3, the full variable domain is GAGVSQSPRYKVTKRGQDVALRCDPISGHVSLYWYRQALGQGPEFLTYFNYEAQQDKSGLPNDRFSAERPEGSISTLTIQRTEQRDSAMYRCASSSFGPQHFGDGTRLSIL.

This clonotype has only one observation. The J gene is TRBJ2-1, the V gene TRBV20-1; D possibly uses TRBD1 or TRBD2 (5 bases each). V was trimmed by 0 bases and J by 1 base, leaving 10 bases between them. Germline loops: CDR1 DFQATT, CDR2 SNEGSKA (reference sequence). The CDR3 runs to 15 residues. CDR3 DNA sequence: TGCAGTGCTAGAGATGAGGGGAAATCCTACAATGAGCAGTTCTTC. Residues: CSARDEGKSYNEQFF.

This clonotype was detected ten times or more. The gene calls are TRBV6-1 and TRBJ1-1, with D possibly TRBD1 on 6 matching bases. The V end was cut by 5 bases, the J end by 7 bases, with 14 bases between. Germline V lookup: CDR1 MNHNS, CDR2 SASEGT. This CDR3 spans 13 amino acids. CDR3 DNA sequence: TGTGCCAGCAGTCCGCATCAGGGGTTTGAAGCTTTCTTT. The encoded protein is CASSPHQGFEAFF.

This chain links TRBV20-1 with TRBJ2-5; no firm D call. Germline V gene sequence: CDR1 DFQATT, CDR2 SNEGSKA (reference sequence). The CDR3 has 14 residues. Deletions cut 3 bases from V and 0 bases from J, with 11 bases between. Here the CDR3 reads CSASKLTDQETQYF. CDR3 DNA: TGCAGTGCTAGCAAGTTGACCGACCAAGAGACCCAGTACTTC.

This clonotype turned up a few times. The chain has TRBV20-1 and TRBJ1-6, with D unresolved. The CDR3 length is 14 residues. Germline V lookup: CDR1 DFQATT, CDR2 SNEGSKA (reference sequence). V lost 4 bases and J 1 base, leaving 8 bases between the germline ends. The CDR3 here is CSAKAGSYNSPLHF. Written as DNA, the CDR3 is TGCAGTGCTAAGGCGGGGTCCTATAATTCACCCCTCCACTTT.